The 8 T cell receptor beta chains below were found in one sample sequenced in a study of cytomegalovirus exposure and HLA in healthy donors. The PCR contained 60 Vbeta and 13 Jbeta primers. Assay: immunoSEQ multiplex PCR; the TCRdb copy retains only in-frame clones and omits some. The sample yields about 140,000 clones, around 90% seen once. Sequencing was carried out using PBMCs. Source of these receptors: a woman in her 40s in good health and CMV-seronegative.

The chain is built from TRBV7-9 and TRBJ2-1, with TRBD2 matching over 16 bases. This CDR3 spans 19 amino acids. Germline assignment: CDR1 SEHNR and CDR2 FQNEAQ (reference sequence). Trimming took 5 bases from V and 7 from J; bases not matched to a gene: 14. In DNA, the CDR3 is TGTGCCAGCAGCCTCGTCCCGGGACTAGCGGGAGGGCCTGGGAATGAGCAGTTCTTC. Amino acids: CASSLVPGLAGGPGNEQFF. Complete variable domain (other parts from reference TRBV7-9 and TRBJ2-1): DTGVSQNPRHKITKRGQNVTFRCDPISEHNRLYWYRQTLGQGPEFLTYFQNEAQLEKSRLLSDRFSAERPKGSFSTLEIQRTEQGDSAMYLCASSLVPGLAGGPGNEQFFGPGTRLTVL.

The V gene is TRBV11-3, the J gene TRBJ1-2; no clear D. Germline V CDR1 and CDR2: SGHNT, YENEEA. The CDR3 consists of 12 residues. Trimming shortened V by 5 bases and J by 5 bases, and 9 bases separated the two germline ends. The CDR3 loop reads CASSTSGYGYTF. Written as DNA, the CDR3 is TGTGCCAGCAGCACCTCCGGGTATGGCTACACCTTC.

The V call is TRBV27, the J call TRBJ2-1, with 7 positions matching TRBD1. CDR1 MNHEY and CDR2 SMNVEV come from the germline V gene (reference sequence). This CDR3 has 18 amino acids. The V gene end was trimmed by 6 bases and the J gene end by 4 bases; junction bases not matched to a gene: 18. CDR3 DNA sequence: TGTGCCAGCAGCCACCTTATTAGAGGGACAGCAACTTACAATGAGCAGTTCTTC. Encoded protein: CASSHLIRGTATYNEQFF.

V and J are TRBV27 and TRBJ2-7, with 8 bases aligning to TRBD2. Germline V gene data show CDR1 as MNHEY and CDR2 as SMNVEV (reference sequence). With V trimmed by 7 bases and J by 5 bases, 13 bases remained unmatched. The CDR3 sequence is 15 residues long. Here the CDR3 DNA reads TGTGCCAGCAATGACTGGGCGGGAGGAGGCCACGAGCAGTACTTC. Amino acids: CASNDWAGGGHEQYF.

This clone has a handful of counts. The chain links TRBV7-9 to TRBJ2-6; TRBD1 matches at 8 bases. V shed 4 bases, J shed 1 base, and the junction held 3 bases outside the gene matches. CDR3 length equals 16 residues. Germline V gives CDR1 SEHNR, CDR2 FQNEAQ (reference sequence). The CDR3 DNA reads as TGTGCCAGCAGCTATACAGGGGGGTCTGGGGCCAACGTCCTGACTTTC. Its translation: CASSYTGGSGANVLTF. The variable domain in full, completed from reference TRBV7-9 and TRBJ2-6, reads DTGVSQNPRHKITKRGQNVTFRCDPISEHNRLYWYRQTLGQGPEFLTYFQNEAQLEKSRLLSDRFSAERPKGSFSTLEIQRTEQGDSAMYLCASSYTGGSGANVLTFGAGSRLTVL.

The chain joins TRBV20-1 to TRBJ1-1, with D possibly matching TRBD1 (5 bases). The CDR3 contains 10 residues. Looked up from germline, CDR1 is DFQATT and CDR2 is SNEGSKA (reference sequence). Trimming pared 6 bases from V and 9 bases from J, leaving 11 bases between. In nucleotides, the CDR3 is TGCAGTGCCGACAGACTCAAAGCTTTCTTT. It codes for CSADRLKAFF.

The gene calls are TRBV6-5 and TRBJ1-4; TRBD1 agrees at 7 bases. Germline V lookup: CDR1 MNHEY, CDR2 SVGAGI. With 8 bases clipped from V and 0 bases from J, the junction kept 6 bases outside the gene matches. The length of the CDR3 is 15 residues. DNA for the CDR3: TGTGCCAGCCGGGGACAGACGGCAACTAATGAAAAACTGTTTTTT. Its protein product is CASRGQTATNEKLFF.

This clone was recorded a few times. The V gene is TRBV6-1, the J gene TRBJ2-7, with D maybe TRBD2 (5 bases). Trimming stripped 2 bases from V and 1 base from J, with 12 bases between. The CDR3 spans 15 residues. Germline CDR1 reads MNHNS; CDR2 reads SASEGT. CDR3 nucleotides: TGTGCCAGCAGTGAACCAGCGGTAAAGTCCTACGAGCAGTACTTC. This codes for CASSEPAVKSYEQYF.